Given below is one T cell receptor (beta chain) in context. The antigen is not known. The data belong to a study of T cell responses to AZD1222 COVID-19 vaccine. TCRdb's table, derived via immunoSEQ multiplex PCR, lists solely in-frame clones and lacks some. The profile covers about 140,000 clones, with 80% to 95% appearing a single time and more than 5% taken by the ten largest. Overall study findings and caveats: Repertoire sampling occurred only after the peak T cell response. Targets within unmutated variant regions were reportedly found for nearly half of spike-specific TCRs.

This sequence was found in an adult in good health. Here the sequenced sample was peripheral blood, taken on day 0 of AZD1222 vaccination.

In nucleotides, the CDR3 is TGTGCCACCACCCTTGGGGGATTAAATACGGAGCAGTACTTC. Its translation: CATTLGGLNTEQYF. The chain joins TRBV6-5 to TRBJ2-7; D might be TRBD1 or TRBD2, each matching 5 bases. Germline CDR1 and CDR2: MNHEY and SVGAGI. This CDR3 is 14 amino acids long. V lost 10 bases, J lost 7 bases, and 23 bases lay in between.